These T cell receptor beta chains were read from a single sample in a study of blood T cell repertoires in COVID-19. Data came from immunoSEQ multiplex PCR; TCRdb stores just in-frame clones and leaves some out. The data hold 250,000 to 400,000 clones, with roughly 88% observed a single time. Sequenced input: peripheral blood. The receptor source for this set is a woman aged 25 to 39 with COVID-19, enrolled during active disease. Each CDR3 is given with its conserved first and last residue. The D gene is left open where the match is weak. Expanded clones get a size class; other rows say once, few or many, or leave the size out.

CDR3: CASRAGERDTQYF
DNA: TGTGCCAGCAGAGCGGGGGAAAGAGATACGCAGTATTTT
V: TRBV9
size: .
D: TRBD2
J: TRBJ2-3

CDR3: CASSAQGMGGYGYTF
DNA: TGTGCCAGCAGCGCACAGGGGATGGGCGGATATGGCTACACCTTC
V: TRBV9
size: .
D: TRBD1
J: TRBJ1-2

CDR3: CASSLDPVTGGAYGYTF
DNA: TGTGCCAGCAGCTTAGATCCGGTCACAGGGGGCGCATATGGCTACACCTTC
V: TRBV11-2
size: .
D: TRBD1
J: TRBJ1-2

CDR3: CASGTEKNIQYF
DNA: TGTGCCAGCGGGACAGAAAAAAACATTCAGTACTTC
V: TRBV2
size: .
D: TRBD1
J: TRBJ2-4

CDR3: CASSVGGTGAYNEQFF
DNA: TGTGCCAGCAGCGTAGGAGGGACAGGGGCGTACAATGAGCAGTTCTTC
V: TRBV9
size: few
D: TRBD1
J: TRBJ2-1

CDR3: CASTFGWGGYTF
DNA: TGTGCCAGTACATTCGGGTGGGGCGGCTACACCTTC
V: TRBV19
size: .
D: .
J: TRBJ1-2

CDR3: CASSFSRDRALNTEAFF
DNA: TGTGCCAGCAGTTTTTCCCGGGACAGGGCCCTGAACACTGAAGCTTTCTTT
V: TRBV27
size: few
D: TRBD1
J: TRBJ1-1

CDR3: CASSHLAGALISTDTQYF
DNA: TGTGCCAGCAGCCATCTAGCGGGGGCCCTAATAAGCACAGATACGCAGTATTTT
V: TRBV7-8
size: .
D: TRBD2
J: TRBJ2-3

CDR3: CASSIRTGSGANVLTF
DNA: TGTGCCAGCAGCATTAGGACAGGCTCTGGGGCCAACGTCCTGACTTTC
V: TRBV9
size: .
D: TRBD1
J: TRBJ2-6

CDR3: CAISEPSLGEKLFF
DNA: TGTGCCATCAGTGAGCCCTCCCTCGGGGAAAAACTGTTTTTT
V: TRBV10-3
size: .
D: .
J: TRBJ1-4

CDR3: CASSSTGGTPEAFF
DNA: TGCGCCAGCAGCTCTACAGGGGGAACACCTGAAGCTTTCTTT
V: TRBV5-1
size: .
D: TRBD1
J: TRBJ1-1

CDR3: CASIPSGQGRGNTIYF
DNA: TGTGCCAGCATTCCATCGGGACAGGGGCGCGGAAACACCATATATTTT
V: TRBV7-9
size: .
D: TRBD1
J: TRBJ1-3

CDR3: CSACDISNTEAFF
DNA: TGCAGTGCTTGTGACATTTCGAACACTGAAGCTTTCTTT
V: TRBV20-1
size: .
D: .
J: TRBJ1-1

CDR3: CASSQDWGGPNEQFF
DNA: TGTGCCAGCAGCCAAGATTGGGGGGGGCCCAATGAGCAGTTCTTC
V: TRBV3-1/TRBV3-2
size: .
D: .
J: TRBJ2-1

CDR3: CASRPDRSGNTIYF
DNA: TGTGCCAGCAGACCCGACAGATCTGGAAACACCATATATTTT
V: TRBV5-4
size: .
D: .
J: TRBJ1-3

CDR3: CASRQGADQPQHF
DNA: TGTGCCAGCAGACAGGGGGCGGATCAGCCCCAGCATTTT
V: TRBV12-3/TRBV12-4
size: .
D: TRBD1
J: TRBJ1-5

CDR3: CASSLTGVGQPQHF
DNA: TGTGCCAGCAGCTTAACAGGGGTGGGTCAGCCCCAGCATTTT
V: TRBV6-2/TRBV6-3
size: .
D: TRBD1
J: TRBJ1-5

CDR3: CASSESRALGSQYF
DNA: TGTGCCAGCAGTGAATCCAGGGCGCTGGGGTCGCAGTACTTC
V: TRBV6-1
size: .
D: .
J: TRBJ2-7

CDR3: CASSGQGAGSYEQYF
DNA: TGTGCCAGCAGCGGACAGGGGGCAGGCTCCTACGAGCAGTACTTC
V: TRBV11-3
size: .
D: TRBD1
J: TRBJ2-7

CDR3: CASSSLGAPLGGYTF
DNA: TGTGCCAGTAGCTCACTGGGGGCCCCCCTCGGTGGCTACACCTTC
V: TRBV6-5
size: .
D: .
J: TRBJ1-2

CDR3: CASSRRSGSNQPQHF
DNA: TGTGCCAGCAGCCGACGATCGGGAAGCAATCAGCCCCAGCATTTT
V: TRBV3-1/TRBV3-2
size: .
D: .
J: TRBJ1-5

CDR3: CASSPPGLNTEAFF
DNA: TGTGCCAGCAGCCCACCAGGATTGAACACTGAAGCTTTCTTT
V: TRBV5-4
size: once
D: .
J: TRBJ1-1

CDR3: CASSSSGYQETQYF
DNA: TGTGCCAGCAGCTCCTCAGGGTACCAAGAGACCCAGTACTTC
V: TRBV7-9
size: .
D: .
J: TRBJ2-5

CDR3: CASSRNAELFF
DNA: TGTGCCAGCAGCAGAAACGCGGAGCTGTTTTTT
V: TRBV12-3/TRBV12-4
size: .
D: .
J: TRBJ2-2

CDR3: CASSPPTQETQYF
DNA: TGTGCCAGCTCACCCCCTACCCAAGAGACCCAGTACTTC
V: TRBV18
size: .
D: .
J: TRBJ2-5